This T cell receptor (beta chain) was captured by sequencing in a study of T cell responses to AZD1222 COVID-19 vaccine. The CDR3 totals 13 residues. V was cut by 4 bases and J by 2 bases, with 8 bases left in between. Germline values: CDR1 LNHDA, CDR2 SQIVND (reference sequence). Produced via immunoSEQ multiplex PCR; TCRdb's table is partial and in-frame only. The repertoire holds 150,000 to 200,000 clones, with approximately 94% as singletons. This receptor was identified in an adult who received the MenACWY meningococcal vaccine as a control. Sequenced here: peripheral blood, sampled 28 days after the second dose of the MenACWY control vaccine. The rearrangement uses TRBV19 and TRBJ2-5, with D hard to call. The CDR3 sequence: CASSSGSQETQYF. CDR3 coding DNA: TGTGCCAGTAGTAGCGGTTCACAAGAGACCCAGTACTTC.